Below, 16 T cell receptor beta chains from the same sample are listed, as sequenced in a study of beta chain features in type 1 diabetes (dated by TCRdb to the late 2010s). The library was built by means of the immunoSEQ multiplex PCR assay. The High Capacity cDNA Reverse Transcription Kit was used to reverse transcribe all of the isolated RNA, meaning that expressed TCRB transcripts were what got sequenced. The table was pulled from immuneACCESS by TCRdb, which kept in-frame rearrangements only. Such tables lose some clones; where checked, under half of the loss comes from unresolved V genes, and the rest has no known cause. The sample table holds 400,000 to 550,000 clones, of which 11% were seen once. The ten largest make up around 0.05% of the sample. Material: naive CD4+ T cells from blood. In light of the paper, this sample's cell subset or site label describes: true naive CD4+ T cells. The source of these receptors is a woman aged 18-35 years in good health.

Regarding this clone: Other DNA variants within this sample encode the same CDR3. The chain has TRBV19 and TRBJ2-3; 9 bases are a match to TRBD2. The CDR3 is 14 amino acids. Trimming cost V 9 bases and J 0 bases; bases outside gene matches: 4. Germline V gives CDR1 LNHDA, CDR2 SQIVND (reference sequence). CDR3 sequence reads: CASRLAGSTDTQYF. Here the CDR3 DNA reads TGTGCCAGCCGCCTAGCGGGGAGCACAGATACGCAGTATTTT. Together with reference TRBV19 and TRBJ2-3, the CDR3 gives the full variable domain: DGGITQSPKYLFRKEGQNVTLSCEQNLNHDAMYWYRQDPGQGLRLIYYSQIVNDFQKGDIAEGYSVSREKKESFPLTVTSAQKNPTAFYLCASRLAGSTDTQYFGPGTRLTVL.

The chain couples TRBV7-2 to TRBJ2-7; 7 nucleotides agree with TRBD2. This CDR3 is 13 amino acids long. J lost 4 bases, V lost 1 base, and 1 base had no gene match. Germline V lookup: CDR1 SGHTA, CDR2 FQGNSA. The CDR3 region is CASSLVLAYEQYF. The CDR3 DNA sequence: TGTGCCAGCAGCTTAGTACTAGCGTACGAGCAGTACTTC.

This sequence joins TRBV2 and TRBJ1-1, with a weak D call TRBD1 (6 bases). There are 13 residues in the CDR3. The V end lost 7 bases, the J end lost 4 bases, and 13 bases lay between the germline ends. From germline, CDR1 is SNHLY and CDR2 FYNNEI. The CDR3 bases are TGTGCCAGCAAATACAGGGAGAGCACTGAAGCTTTCTTT. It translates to CASKYRESTEAFF.

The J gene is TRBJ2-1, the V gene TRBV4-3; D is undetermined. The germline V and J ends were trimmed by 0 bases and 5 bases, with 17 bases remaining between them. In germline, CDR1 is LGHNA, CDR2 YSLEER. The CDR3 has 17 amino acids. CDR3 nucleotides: TGCGCCAGCAGCCAAGAGGTTGCCAGATGGCCCCACAATGAGCAGTTCTTC. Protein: CASSQEVARWPHNEQFF.

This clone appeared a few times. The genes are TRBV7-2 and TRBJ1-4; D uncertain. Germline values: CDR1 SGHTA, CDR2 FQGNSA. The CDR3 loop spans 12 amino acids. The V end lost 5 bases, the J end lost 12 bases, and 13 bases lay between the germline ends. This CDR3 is CASSPGTGQLFF. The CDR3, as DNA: TGTGCCAGCAGCCCCGGCACTGGACAACTGTTTTTT.

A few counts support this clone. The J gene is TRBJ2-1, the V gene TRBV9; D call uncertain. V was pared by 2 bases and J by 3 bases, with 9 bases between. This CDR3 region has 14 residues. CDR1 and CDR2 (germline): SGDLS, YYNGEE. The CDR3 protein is CASSVRGNYNEQFF. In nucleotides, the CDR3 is TGTGCCAGCAGCGTCCGTGGGAACTACAATGAGCAGTTCTTC.

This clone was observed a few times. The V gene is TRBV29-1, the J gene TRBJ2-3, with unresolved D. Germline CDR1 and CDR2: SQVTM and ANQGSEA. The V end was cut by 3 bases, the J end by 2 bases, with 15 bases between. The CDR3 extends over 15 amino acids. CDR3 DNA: TGCAGCGTTGAGGGGTACGTCAGAGACACAGATACGCAGTATTTT. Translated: CSVEGYVRDTDTQYF.

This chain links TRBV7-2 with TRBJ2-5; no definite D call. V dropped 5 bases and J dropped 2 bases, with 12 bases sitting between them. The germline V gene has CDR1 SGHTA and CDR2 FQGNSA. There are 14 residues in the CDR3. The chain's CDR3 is CASSPRRAQETQYF. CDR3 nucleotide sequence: TGTGCCAGCAGCCCGCGACGGGCACAAGAGACCCAGTACTTC.

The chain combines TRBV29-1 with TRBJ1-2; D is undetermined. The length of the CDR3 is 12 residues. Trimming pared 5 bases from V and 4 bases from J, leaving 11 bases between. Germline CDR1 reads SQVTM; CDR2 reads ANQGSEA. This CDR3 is CSVLGRIYGYTF. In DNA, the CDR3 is TGCAGCGTTTTAGGCAGAATCTATGGCTACACCTTC.

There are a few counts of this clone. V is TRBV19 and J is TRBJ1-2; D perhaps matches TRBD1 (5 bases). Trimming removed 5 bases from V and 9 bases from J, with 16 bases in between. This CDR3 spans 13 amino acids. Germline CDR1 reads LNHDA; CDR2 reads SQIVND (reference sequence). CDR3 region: CASSLPGPYSYTF. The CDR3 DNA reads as TGTGCCAGTAGTCTACCGGGGCCATATAGCTACACCTTC.

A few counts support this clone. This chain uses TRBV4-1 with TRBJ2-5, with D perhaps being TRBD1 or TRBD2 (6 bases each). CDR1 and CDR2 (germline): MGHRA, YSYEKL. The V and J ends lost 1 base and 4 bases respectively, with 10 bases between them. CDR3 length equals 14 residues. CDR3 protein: CASSQAGAGETQYF. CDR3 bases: TGCGCCAGCAGCCAAGCGGGGGCAGGAGAGACCCAGTACTTC.

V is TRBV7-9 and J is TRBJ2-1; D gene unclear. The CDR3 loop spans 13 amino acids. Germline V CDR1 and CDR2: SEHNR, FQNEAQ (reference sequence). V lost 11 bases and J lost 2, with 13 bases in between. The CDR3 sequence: CAGSDGPYNEQFF. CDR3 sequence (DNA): TGTGCCGGCTCCGATGGGCCCTACAATGAGCAGTTCTTC.

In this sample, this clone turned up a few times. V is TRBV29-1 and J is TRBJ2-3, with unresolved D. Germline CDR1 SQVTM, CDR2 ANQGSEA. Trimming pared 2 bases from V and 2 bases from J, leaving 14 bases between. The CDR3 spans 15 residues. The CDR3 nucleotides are TGCAGCGTTGAACCGGCTAGGCGTCCCACAGATACGCAGTATTTT. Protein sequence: CSVEPARRPTDTQYF.

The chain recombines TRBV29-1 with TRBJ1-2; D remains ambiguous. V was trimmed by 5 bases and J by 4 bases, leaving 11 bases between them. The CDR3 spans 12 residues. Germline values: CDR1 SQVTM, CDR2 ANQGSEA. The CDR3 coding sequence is TGCAGCGTTCAAAAAGGAAGCTATGGCTACACCTTC. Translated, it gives CSVQKGSYGYTF.

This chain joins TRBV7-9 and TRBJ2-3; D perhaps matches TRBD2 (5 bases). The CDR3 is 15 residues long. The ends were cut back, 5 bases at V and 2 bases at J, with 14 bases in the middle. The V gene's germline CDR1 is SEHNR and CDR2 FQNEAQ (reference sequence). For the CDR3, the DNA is TGTGCCAGCAGCCCCGGGATCGTCTTCACAGATACGCAGTATTTT. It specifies CASSPGIVFTDTQYF.

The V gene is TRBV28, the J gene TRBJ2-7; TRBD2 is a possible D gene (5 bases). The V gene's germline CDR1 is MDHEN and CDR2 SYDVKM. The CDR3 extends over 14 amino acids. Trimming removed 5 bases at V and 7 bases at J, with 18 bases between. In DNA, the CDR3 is TGTGCCAGCAGTCAGGCTACGGGGTTGCGGGAGCAGTACGTC. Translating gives CASSQATGLREQYV.